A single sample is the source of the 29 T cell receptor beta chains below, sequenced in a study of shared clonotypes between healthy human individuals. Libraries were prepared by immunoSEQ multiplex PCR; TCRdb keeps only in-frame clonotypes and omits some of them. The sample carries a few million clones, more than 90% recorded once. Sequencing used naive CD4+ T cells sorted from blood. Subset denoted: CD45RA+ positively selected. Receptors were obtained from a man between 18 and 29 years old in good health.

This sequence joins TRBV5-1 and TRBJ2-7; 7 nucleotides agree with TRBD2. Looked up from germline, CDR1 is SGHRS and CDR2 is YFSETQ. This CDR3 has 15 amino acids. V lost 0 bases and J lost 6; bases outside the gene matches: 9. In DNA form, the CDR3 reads TGCGCCAGCAGCTTGGTGGGAGGGCCAATAAGCGAGCAGTACTTC. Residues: CASSLVGGPISEQYF. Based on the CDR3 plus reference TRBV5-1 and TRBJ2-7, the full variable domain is KAGVTQTPRYLIKTRGQQVTLSCSPISGHRSVSWYQQTPGQGLQFLFEYFSETQRNKGNFPGRFSGRQFSNSRSEMNVSTLELGDSALYLCASSLVGGPISEQYFGPGTRLTVT.

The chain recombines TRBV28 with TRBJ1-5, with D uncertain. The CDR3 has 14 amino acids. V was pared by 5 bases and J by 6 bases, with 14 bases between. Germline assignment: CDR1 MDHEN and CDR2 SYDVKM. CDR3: CASSNTVSGQPQHF. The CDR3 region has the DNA TGTGCCAGCAGTAATACAGTGAGCGGTCAGCCCCAGCATTTT.

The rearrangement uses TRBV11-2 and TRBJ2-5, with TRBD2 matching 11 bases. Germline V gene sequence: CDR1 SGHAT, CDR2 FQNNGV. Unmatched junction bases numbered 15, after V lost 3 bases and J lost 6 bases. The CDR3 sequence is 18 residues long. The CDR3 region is CASSFSGIAGGGGKTQYF. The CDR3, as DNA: TGTGCCAGCAGCTTTTCCGGGATAGCGGGAGGGGGAGGGAAGACCCAGTACTTC.

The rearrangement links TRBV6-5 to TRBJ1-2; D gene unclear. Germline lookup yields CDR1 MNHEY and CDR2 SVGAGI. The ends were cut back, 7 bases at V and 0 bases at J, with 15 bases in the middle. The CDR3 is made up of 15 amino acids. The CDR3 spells CASKGSIPTNYGYTF. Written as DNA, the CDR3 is TGTGCCAGCAAGGGTTCCATTCCTACTAACTATGGCTACACCTTC.

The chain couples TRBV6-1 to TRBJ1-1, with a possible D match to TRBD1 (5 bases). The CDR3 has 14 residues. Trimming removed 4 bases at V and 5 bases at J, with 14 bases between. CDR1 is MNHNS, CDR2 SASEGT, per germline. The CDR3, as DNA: TGTGCCAGCAGTGGTTGGCAGGGAGGGACTGAAGCTTTCTTT. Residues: CASSGWQGGTEAFF.

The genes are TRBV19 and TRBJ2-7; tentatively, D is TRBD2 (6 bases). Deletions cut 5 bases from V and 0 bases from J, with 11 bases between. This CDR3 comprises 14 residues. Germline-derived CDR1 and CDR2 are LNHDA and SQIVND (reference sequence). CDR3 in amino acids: CASSAGLVSYEQYF. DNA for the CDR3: TGTGCCAGTAGTGCGGGACTCGTCTCCTACGAGCAGTACTTC.

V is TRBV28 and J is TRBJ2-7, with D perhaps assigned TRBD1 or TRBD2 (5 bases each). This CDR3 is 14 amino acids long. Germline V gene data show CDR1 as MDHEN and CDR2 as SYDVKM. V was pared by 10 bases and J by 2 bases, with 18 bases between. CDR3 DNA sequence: TGTGCCACCTACCGTGGGGCGACTACCTACGAGCAGTACTTC. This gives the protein CATYRGATTYEQYF. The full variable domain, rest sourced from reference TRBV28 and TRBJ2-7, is DVKVTQSSRYLVKRTGEKVFLECVQDMDHENMFWYRQDPGLGLRLIYFSYDVKMKEKGDIPEGYSVSREKKERFSLILESASTNQTSMYLCATYRGATTYEQYFGPGTRLTVT.

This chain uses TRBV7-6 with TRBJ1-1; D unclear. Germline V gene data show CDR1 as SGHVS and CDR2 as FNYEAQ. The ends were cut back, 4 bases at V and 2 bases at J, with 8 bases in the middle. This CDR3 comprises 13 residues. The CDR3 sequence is CASSSHSNTEAFF. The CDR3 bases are TGTGCCAGCAGCTCGCATTCAAACACTGAAGCTTTCTTT.

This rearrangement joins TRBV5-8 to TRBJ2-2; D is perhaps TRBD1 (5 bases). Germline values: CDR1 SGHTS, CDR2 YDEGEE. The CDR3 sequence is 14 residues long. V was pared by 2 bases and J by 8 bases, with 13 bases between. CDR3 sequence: CASSLQVTRGELFF. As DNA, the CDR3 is TGTGCCAGCAGCTTACAGGTCACGAGGGGGGAGCTGTTTTTT.

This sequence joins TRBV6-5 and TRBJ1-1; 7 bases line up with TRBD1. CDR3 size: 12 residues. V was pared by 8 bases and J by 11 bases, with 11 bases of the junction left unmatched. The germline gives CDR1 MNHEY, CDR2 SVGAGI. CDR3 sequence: CASRRGGSSAFF. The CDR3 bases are TGTGCCAGCCGACGAGGGGGCTCCAGTGCTTTCTTT.

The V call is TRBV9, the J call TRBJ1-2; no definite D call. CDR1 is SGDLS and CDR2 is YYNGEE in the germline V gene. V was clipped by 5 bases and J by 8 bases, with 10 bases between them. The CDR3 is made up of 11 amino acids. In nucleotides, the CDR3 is TGTGCCAGCAGATCGGGCTGGGGCTACACCTTC. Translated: CASRSGWGYTF.

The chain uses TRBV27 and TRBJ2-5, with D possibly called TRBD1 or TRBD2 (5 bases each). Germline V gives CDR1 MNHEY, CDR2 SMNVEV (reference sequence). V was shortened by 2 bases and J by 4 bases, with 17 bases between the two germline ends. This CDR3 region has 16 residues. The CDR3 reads CASSLIGTLRAETQYF. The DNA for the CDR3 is TGTGCCAGCAGTTTAATCGGGACCCTACGGGCAGAGACCCAGTACTTC.

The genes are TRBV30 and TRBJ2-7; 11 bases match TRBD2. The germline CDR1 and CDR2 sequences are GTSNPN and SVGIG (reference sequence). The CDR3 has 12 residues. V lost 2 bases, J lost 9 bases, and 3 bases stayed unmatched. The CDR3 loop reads CAWSNSGRVQYF. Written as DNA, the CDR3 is TGTGCCTGGAGTAATAGCGGGAGGGTGCAGTACTTC. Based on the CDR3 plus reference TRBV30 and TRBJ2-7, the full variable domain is SQTIHQWPATLVQPVGSPLSLECTVEGTSNPNLYWYRQAAGRGLQLLFYSVGIGQISSEVPQNLSASRPQDRQFILSSKKLLLSDSGFYLCAWSNSGRVQYFGPGTRLTVT.

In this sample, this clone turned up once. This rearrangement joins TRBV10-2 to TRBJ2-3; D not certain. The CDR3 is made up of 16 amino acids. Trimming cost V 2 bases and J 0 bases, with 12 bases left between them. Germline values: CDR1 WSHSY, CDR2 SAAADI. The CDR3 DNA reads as TGCGCCAGCAGTGAGCGCTCGACCCCCAGCACAGATACGCAGTATTTT. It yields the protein CASSERSTPSTDTQYF.

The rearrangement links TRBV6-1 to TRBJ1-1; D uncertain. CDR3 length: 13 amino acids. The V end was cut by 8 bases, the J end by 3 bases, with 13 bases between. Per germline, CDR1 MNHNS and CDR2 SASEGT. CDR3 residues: CASGWGEYTEAFF. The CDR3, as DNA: TGTGCCAGCGGATGGGGAGAGTACACTGAAGCTTTCTTT.

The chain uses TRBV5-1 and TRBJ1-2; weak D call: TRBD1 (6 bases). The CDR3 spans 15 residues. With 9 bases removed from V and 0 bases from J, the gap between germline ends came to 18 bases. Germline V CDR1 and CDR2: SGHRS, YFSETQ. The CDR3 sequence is CATADGTKTNYGYTF. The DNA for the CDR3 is TGCGCCACGGCTGATGGGACAAAGACTAACTATGGCTACACCTTC. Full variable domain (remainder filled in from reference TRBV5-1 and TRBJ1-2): KAGVTQTPRYLIKTRGQQVTLSCSPISGHRSVSWYQQTPGQGLQFLFEYFSETQRNKGNFPGRFSGRQFSNSRSEMNVSTLELGDSALYLCATADGTKTNYGYTFGSGTRLTVV.

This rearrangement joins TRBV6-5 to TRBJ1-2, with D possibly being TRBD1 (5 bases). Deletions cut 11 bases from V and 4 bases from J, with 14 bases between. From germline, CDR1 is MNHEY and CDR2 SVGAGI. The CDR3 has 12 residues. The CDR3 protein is CAAGGGSYGYTF. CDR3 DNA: TGTGCCGCGGGGGGAGGAAGCTATGGCTACACCTTC.

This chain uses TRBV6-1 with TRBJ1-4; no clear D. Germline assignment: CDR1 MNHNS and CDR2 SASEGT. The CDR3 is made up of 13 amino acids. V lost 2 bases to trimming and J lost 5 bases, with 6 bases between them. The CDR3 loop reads CASSEFWNEKLFF. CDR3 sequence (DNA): TGTGCCAGCAGTGAATTTTGGAATGAAAAACTGTTTTTT.

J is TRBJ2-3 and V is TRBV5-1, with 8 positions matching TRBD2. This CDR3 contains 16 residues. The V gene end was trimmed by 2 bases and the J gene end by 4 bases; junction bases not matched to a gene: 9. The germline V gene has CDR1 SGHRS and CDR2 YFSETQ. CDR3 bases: TGCGCCAGCAGCTTCGTAGGGACTAGGGGCCCAGATACGCAGTATTTT. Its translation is CASSFVGTRGPDTQYF.

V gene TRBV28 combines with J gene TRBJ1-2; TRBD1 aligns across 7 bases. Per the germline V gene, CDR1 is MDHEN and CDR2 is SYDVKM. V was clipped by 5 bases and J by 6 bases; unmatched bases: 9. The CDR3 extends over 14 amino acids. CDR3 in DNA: TGTGCCAGCAGTCCCCGGGACAGTGGCCATGGCTACACCTTC. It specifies CASSPRDSGHGYTF.

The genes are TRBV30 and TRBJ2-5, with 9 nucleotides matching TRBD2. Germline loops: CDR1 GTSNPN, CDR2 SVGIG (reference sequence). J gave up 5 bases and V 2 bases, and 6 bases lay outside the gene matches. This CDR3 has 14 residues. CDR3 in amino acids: CAWSSGGSDETQYF. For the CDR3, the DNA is TGTGCCTGGAGTAGCGGGGGGTCGGACGAGACCCAGTACTTC.

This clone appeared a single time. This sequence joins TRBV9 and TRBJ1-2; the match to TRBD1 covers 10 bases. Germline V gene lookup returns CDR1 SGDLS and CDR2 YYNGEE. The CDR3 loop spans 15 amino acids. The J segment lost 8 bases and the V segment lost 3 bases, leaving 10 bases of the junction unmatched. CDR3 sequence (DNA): TGTGCCAGCAGCGCTGACAGGGGGCGCTGGGTGGGCTACACCTTC. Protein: CASSADRGRWVGYTF.

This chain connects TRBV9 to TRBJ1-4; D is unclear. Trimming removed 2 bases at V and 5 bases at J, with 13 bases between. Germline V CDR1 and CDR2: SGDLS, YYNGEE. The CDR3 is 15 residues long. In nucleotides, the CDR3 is TGTGCCAGCAGCGTGTCCCCGAAAGAAAATGAAAAACTGTTTTTT. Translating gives CASSVSPKENEKLFF.

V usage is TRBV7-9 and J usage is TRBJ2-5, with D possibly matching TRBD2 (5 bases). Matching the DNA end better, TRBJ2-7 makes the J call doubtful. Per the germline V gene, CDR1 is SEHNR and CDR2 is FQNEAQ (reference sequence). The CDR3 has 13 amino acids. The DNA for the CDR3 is TGTGCCGTAGGGAGTCCGGGCTCCTACGAGCAGTACTTC. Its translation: CAVGSPGSYEQYF.

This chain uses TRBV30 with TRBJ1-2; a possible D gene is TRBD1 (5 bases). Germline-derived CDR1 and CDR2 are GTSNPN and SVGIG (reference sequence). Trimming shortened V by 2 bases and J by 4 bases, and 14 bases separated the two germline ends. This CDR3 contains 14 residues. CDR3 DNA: TGTGCCTGGAGTCGGCAGGGCCCTTCCTATGGCTACACCTTC. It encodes CAWSRQGPSYGYTF.

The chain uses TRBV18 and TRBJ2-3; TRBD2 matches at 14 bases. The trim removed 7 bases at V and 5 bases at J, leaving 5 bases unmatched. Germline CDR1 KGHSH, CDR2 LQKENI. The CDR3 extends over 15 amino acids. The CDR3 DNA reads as TGTGCCAGCTTCACCGGGACTAGCGGGAGAGATACGCAGTATTTT. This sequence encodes CASFTGTSGRDTQYF.

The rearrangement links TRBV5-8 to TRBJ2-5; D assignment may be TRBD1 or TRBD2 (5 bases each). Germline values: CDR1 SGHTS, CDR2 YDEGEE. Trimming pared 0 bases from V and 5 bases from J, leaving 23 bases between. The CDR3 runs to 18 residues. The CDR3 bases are TGTGCCAGCAGCTTGGGATGGTGGGGACGGAAGGAGGTCGAGACCCAGTACTTC. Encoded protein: CASSLGWWGRKEVETQYF.

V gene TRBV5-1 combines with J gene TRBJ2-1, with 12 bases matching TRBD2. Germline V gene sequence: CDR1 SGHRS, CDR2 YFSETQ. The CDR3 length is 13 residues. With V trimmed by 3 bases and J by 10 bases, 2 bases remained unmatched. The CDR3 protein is CASSSLAGGEQFF. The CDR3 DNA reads TGCGCCAGCAGCTCACTAGCGGGGGGAGAGCAGTTCTTC.

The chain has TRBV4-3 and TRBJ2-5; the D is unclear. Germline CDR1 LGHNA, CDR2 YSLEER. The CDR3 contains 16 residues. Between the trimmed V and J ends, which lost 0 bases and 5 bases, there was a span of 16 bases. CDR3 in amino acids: CASSQEFLGNGETQYF. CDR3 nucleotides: TGCGCCAGCAGCCAAGAGTTTCTTGGGAACGGTGAGACCCAGTACTTC.